The T cell receptor beta chain under discussion was sequenced for a study of T cell clones after liver transplantation. Study-level background: Immunosuppression withdrawal was tried within 2 years after liver transplantation in this trial. Apart from a few HCV-positive recipients, transplants were for non-autoimmune, non-viral reasons.

Whole-study results and caveats: Low donor cell numbers restricted donor-reactive repertoire measurement in a couple of subjects. These preliminary findings come from unstandardized post-transplant sampling times.

Repertoires were generated with immunoSEQ multiplex PCR, while TCRdb's copy carries only in-frame clones and drops some. The sample has under 90,000 clones, around 80% seen once. The CDR3 has 16 amino acids. Losses at the gene ends were 5 bases for V and 8 bases for J; bases not matched to a gene: 14. Germline CDR1 and CDR2: MNHEY and SMNVEV (reference sequence). In the case of this clone: Antigen unknown.

Here the sequenced sample was CD4+ T cells from blood, taken before liver transplant. The sequence was obtained from a human donor who received a liver transplant. The chain has TRBV27 and TRBJ2-7; 11 bases are shared with TRBD1. The CDR3: CASSPPGRTGGNKQYF. CDR3 nucleotides: TGTGCCAGCAGTCCCCCCGGCAGGACAGGGGGCAATAAGCAGTACTTC.